This T cell receptor (beta chain) was sequenced for a study of cytomegalovirus exposure and HLA in healthy donors. Study-wide points: Altogether, more than 150 TCR beta chains were recorded as cytomegalovirus-associated.

The PCR ran on 60 Vbeta and 13 Jbeta primers. Per the original data handling: In a later analysis, of 80 million to 90 million unique beta chains, roughly 11 million appeared in at least two donors. The data were produced by immunoSEQ multiplex PCR, yet TCRdb's version contains in-frame clones alone and is incomplete. That table furnishes V, J and clone size, whereas the DNA furnished D and trimming. The sample lists some 110,000 clones, roughly a tenth occurring once. The CDR3 totals 14 residues. V dropped 7 bases and J dropped 4; count of bases not matched to a gene: 10. Looked up from germline, CDR1 is SQVTM and CDR2 is ANQGSEA. The sample holds a few counts of this clone. The antigen is unknown.

This receptor was taken from a middle-aged man in good health and CMV-seropositive. Material for sequencing was PBMCs. This chain connects TRBV29-1 to TRBJ1-5; TRBD1 agrees at 7 bases. Here the CDR3 reads CSAGGATGNQPQHF. Written as DNA, the CDR3 is TGCAGCGCCGGAGGGGCGACAGGGAATCAGCCCCAGCATTTT.